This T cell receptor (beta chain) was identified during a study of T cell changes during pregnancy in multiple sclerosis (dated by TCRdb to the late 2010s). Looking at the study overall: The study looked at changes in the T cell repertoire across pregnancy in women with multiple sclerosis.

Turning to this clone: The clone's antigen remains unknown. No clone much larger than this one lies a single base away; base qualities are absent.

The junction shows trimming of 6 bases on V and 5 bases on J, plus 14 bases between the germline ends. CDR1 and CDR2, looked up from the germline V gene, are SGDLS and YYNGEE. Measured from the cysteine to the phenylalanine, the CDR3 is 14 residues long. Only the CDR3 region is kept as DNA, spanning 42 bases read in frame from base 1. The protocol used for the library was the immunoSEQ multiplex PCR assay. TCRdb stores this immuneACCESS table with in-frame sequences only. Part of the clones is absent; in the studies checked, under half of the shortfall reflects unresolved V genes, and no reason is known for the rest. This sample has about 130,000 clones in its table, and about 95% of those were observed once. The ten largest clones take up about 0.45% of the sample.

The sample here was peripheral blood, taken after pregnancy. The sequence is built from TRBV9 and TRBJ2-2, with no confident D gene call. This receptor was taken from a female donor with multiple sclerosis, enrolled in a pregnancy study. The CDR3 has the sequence CASTPSGETGELFF. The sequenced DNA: TGTGCCAGCACTCCCTCTGGAGAAACCGGGGAGCTGTTTTTT. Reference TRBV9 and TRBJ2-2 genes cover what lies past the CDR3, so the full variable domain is DSGVTQTPKHLITATGQRVTLRCSPRSGDLSVYWYQQSLDQGLQFLIQYYNGEERAKGNILERFSAQQFPDLHSELNLSSLELGDSALYFCASTPSGETGELFFGEGSRLTVL.